The 3 T cell receptor beta chains below all came from one sample that was sequenced in a study of blood T cell repertoires in COVID-19. The assay was immunoSEQ multiplex PCR, and TCRdb's table has in-frame clones only and misses some. Here the sample spans 250,000 to 300,000 clones, around 84% being singletons. Sequencing was done on a sample of peripheral blood. The receptors stem from a man aged 60 to 75 with acute or convalescent COVID-19.

V and J are TRBV10-1 and TRBJ2-1; 11 bases align to TRBD1. V lost 8 bases, J lost 7 bases, and 7 bases stayed unmatched. This CDR3 comprises 14 residues. CDR1 and CDR2 (germline): WNHNN, SYGVQD (reference sequence). The CDR3 here is CASSGQGAGNEQFF. In DNA form, the CDR3 reads TGCGCCAGCTCTGGACAGGGGGCGGGAAATGAGCAGTTCTTC.

This clone appeared a single time. V and J are TRBV7-6 and TRBJ1-1; no firm D call. V was pared by 2 bases and J by 5 bases, with 12 bases between. Germline CDR1 is SGHVS and CDR2 is FNYEAQ. The CDR3 sequence is 14 residues long. CDR3 residues: CASSLNRGRTEAFF. Here the CDR3 DNA reads TGTGCCAGCAGCTTAAACCGGGGAAGGACTGAAGCTTTCTTT.

This chain joins TRBV27 and TRBJ2-2, with 13 bases matching TRBD2. The CDR3 loop spans 15 amino acids. V was clipped by 5 bases and J by 6 bases; unmatched bases: 3. The germline gives CDR1 MNHEY, CDR2 SMNVEV (reference sequence). In nucleotides, the CDR3 is TGTGCCAGCAGTACAGGACTAGCGGGAGCCGGGGAGCTGTTTTTT. Protein sequence: CASSTGLAGAGELFF.